This entry lists 16 T cell receptor beta chains sequenced from one sample in a study of PD-L1 blockade in urothelial cancer. The time point was: pretreatment peripheral blood. TCRdb keeps only in-frame clones here, not all; method: immunoSEQ multiplex PCR. The sample has more than 75,000 clones, over 80% seen once. The sequences come from PBMCs, collected around atezolizumab (anti-PD-L1) treatment. The source of these receptors is a man aged 55-75 years with urothelial cancer.

The chain employs TRBV7-2 and TRBJ2-3; TRBD2 agrees at 9 bases. The CDR3 contains 16 residues. V shed 5 bases and J 2 bases; nucleotides not matched to a gene: 8. Germline CDR1 is SGHTA and CDR2 is FQGNSA. The CDR3 bases are TGTGCCAGCAGCATGCCTCTAGCGGGGTTCACAGATACGCAGTATTTT. It codes for CASSMPLAGFTDTQYF.

The chain uses TRBV6-5 and TRBJ2-2, with D possibly being TRBD1 (6 bases). Germline V gene lookup returns CDR1 MNHEY and CDR2 SVGAGI. Deletions cut 6 bases from V and 0 bases from J, with 8 bases between. This CDR3 comprises 14 residues. The CDR3 protein is CASRWTANTGELFF. In DNA, the CDR3 is TGTGCCAGCAGATGGACAGCGAACACCGGGGAGCTGTTTTTT.

The chain employs TRBV15 and TRBJ2-1; 9 bases are shared with TRBD2. V dropped 5 bases and J dropped 8; count of bases not matched to a gene: 19. Germline CDR1 is LNHNV and CDR2 is YYDKDF (reference sequence). This CDR3 contains 18 residues. CDR3 sequence: CATSLRGAVGGRADEQFF. The CDR3 nucleotides are TGTGCCACCAGCCTCCGGGGGGCAGTAGGCGGGAGGGCCGATGAGCAGTTCTTC.

This sequence joins TRBV5-1 and TRBJ2-7; D perhaps matches TRBD2 (6 bases). This CDR3 spans 14 amino acids. Germline V gene sequence: CDR1 SGHRS, CDR2 YFSETQ. The V and J ends lost 2 bases and 3 bases respectively, with 12 bases between them. Here the CDR3 DNA reads TGCGCCAGCAGCTTAGGCGGGGACCTCTACGAGCAGTACTTC. This codes for CASSLGGDLYEQYF.

CDR3 coding DNA: TGTGCCAGCAGGGGGGGAGAGACCCAGTACTTC. Its translation: CASRGGETQYF. The V and J genes are TRBV28 and TRBJ2-5; perhaps TRBD2 as D (6 bases). Trimming shortened V by 6 bases and J by 4 bases, and 6 bases separated the two germline ends. Germline loops: CDR1 MDHEN, CDR2 SYDVKM. CDR3 length: 11 residues.

In this sample, this clone turned up once. The rearrangement joins TRBV11-2 to TRBJ2-5, with D possibly TRBD2 on 6 matching bases. Germline V gene data show CDR1 as SGHAT and CDR2 as FQNNGV. V lost 0 bases and J 6 bases, leaving 26 bases between the germline ends. This CDR3 is 19 amino acids long. CDR3: CASSLDYWVNGRPGKTQYF. In nucleotides, the CDR3 is TGTGCCAGCAGCTTAGATTATTGGGTAAACGGGAGACCGGGGAAGACCCAGTACTTC.

V is TRBV14 and J is TRBJ2-3, with D tentatively TRBD2 (6 bases). The CDR3 covers 16 residues. CDR1 SGHDN and CDR2 FVKESK come from the germline V gene. V was clipped by 2 bases and J by 0 bases, with 12 bases between them. The CDR3 DNA reads as TGTGCCAGCAGCCAACTGGGACTTGCTAGCACAGATACGCAGTATTTT. It yields the protein CASSQLGLASTDTQYF.

The CDR3 loop is CASSPPNRGGNQPQHF. The CDR3 coding sequence is TGTGCCAGCTCACCACCAAACAGGGGAGGCAATCAGCCCCAGCATTTT. The chain uses TRBV18 and TRBJ1-5; 7 bases are shared with TRBD1. Germline V gene lookup returns CDR1 KGHSH and CDR2 LQKENI. V was pared by 0 bases and J by 2 bases, with 4 bases of the junction left unmatched. The CDR3 runs to 16 residues.

CDR3 nucleotides: TGTGCCAGCAGCCCCTCGCCGGGGGAGACCCAGTACTTC. It is translated as CASSPSPGETQYF. The J gene is TRBJ2-5, the V gene TRBV7-3; weak D call: TRBD2 (5 bases). V was shortened by 5 bases and J by 5 bases, with 12 bases between the two germline ends. CDR1 is SGHTA, CDR2 FQGTGA, per germline. The CDR3 has 13 amino acids.

The chain combines TRBV29-1 with TRBJ1-1, with D tentatively TRBD1 (6 bases). CDR1 and CDR2 (germline): SQVTM, ANQGSEA. The CDR3 totals 11 residues. Trimming shortened V by 6 bases and J by 10 bases, and 15 bases separated the two germline ends. DNA for the CDR3: TGCAGCGTCAACAAGAGGGGGACAGCTTTCTTT. It specifies CSVNKRGTAFF.

This chain connects TRBV27 to TRBJ2-5; TRBD1 agrees at 8 bases. V dropped 3 bases and J dropped 3; count of bases not matched to a gene: 3. CDR3 length: 14 residues. The germline V gene has CDR1 MNHEY and CDR2 SMNVEV (reference sequence). CDR3 protein: CASSFAGGEETQYF. The CDR3 region has the DNA TGTGCCAGCAGTTTCGCAGGGGGCGAAGAGACCCAGTACTTC.

The chain couples TRBV5-4 to TRBJ1-1; TRBD1 agrees at 10 bases. CDR3 size: 13 residues. The V segment lost 9 bases and the J segment 5 bases; nucleotides outside the gene matches: 7. The V gene's germline CDR1 is SGHNT and CDR2 YYREEE (reference sequence). The CDR3 DNA is TGTGCCACGCGGGGACAGGGGTTTACTGAAGCTTTCTTT. Translation gives CATRGQGFTEAFF.

The chain uses TRBV2 and TRBJ1-5; D is undetermined. CDR1 and CDR2 (germline): SNHLY, FYNNEI. The length of the CDR3 is 15 residues. V was trimmed by 7 bases and J by 3 bases, leaving 16 bases between them. CDR3: CASTYSGNHNQPQHF. The DNA of the CDR3 is TGTGCCAGCACGTACTCGGGGAACCACAATCAGCCCCAGCATTTT.

In the case of this clone: Other nucleotide sequences from this sample produce the same CDR3. This sequence joins TRBV5-1 and TRBJ2-1; possible D gene TRBD1, 5 bases. Germline CDR1 reads SGHRS; CDR2 reads YFSETQ. This CDR3 region has 15 residues. V was pared by 4 bases and J by 1 base, with 12 bases between. The CDR3: CASSTTGVSYNEQFF. CDR3 coding DNA: TGCGCCAGCAGCACCACAGGAGTGTCCTACAATGAGCAGTTCTTC.

The chain combines TRBV11-1 with TRBJ2-2, with 10 bases identical to TRBD1. V was clipped by 5 bases and J by 7 bases; unmatched bases: 13. The CDR3 is made up of 17 amino acids. Germline loops: CDR1 SGHAT, CDR2 FQDESV (reference sequence). CDR3 nucleotides: TGTGCCAGCAGCCCATTGACAGGGGGCTTTTCTGGCGGGGAGCTGTTTTTT. Its protein is CASSPLTGGFSGGELFF. Combining the CDR3 with reference TRBV11-1 and TRBJ2-2 gives the whole variable domain EAEVAQSPRYKITEKSQAVAFWCDPISGHATLYWYRQILGQGPELLVQFQDESVVDDSQLPKDRFSAERLKGVDSTLKIQPAELGDSAMYLCASSPLTGGFSGGELFFGEGSRLTVL.

V usage is TRBV10-3 and J usage is TRBJ1-5; 12 bases are shared with TRBD1. The CDR3 extends over 15 amino acids. Germline V gene sequence: CDR1 ENHRY, CDR2 SYGVKD. Trimming cost V 8 bases and J 1 base; bases outside gene matches: 3. The CDR3 region has the DNA TGTGCCATCGGGGACAGGGGGCTGAGCAATCAGCCCCAGCATTTT. This encodes CAIGDRGLSNQPQHF.